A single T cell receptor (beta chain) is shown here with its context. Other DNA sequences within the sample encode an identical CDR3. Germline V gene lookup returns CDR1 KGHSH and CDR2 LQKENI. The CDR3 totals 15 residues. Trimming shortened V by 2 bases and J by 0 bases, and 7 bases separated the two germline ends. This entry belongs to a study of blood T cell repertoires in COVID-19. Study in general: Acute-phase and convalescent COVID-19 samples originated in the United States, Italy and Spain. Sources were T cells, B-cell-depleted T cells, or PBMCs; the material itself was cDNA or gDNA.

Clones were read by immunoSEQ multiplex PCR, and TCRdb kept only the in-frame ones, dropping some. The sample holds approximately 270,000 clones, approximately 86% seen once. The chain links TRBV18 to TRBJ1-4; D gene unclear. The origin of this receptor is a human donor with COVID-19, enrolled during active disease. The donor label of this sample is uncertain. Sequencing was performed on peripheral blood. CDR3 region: CASSPRTATNEKLFF. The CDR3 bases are TGTGCCAGCTCACCAAGAACGGCAACTAATGAAAAACTGTTTTTT.